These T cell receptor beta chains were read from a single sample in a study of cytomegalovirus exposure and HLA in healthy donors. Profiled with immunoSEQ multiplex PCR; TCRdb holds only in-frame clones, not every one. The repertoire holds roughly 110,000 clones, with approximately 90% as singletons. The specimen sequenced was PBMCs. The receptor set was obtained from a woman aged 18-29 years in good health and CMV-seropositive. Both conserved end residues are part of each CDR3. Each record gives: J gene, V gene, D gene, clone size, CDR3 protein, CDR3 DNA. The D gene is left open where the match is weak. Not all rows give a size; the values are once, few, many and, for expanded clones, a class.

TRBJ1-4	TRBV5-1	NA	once	CASSYDREKLFF	TGCGCCAGCAGCTACGATAGAGAAAAACTGTTTTTT
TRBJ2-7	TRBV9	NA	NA	CASSGREDSHRYEQYF	TGTGCCAGCAGCGGCCGCGAGGACTCCCATCGCTACGAGCAGTACTTC
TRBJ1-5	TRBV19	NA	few	CASSIRGNKPQHF	TGTGCCAGTAGTATACGGGGTAACAAGCCCCAGCATTTT
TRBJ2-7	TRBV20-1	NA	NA	CSARWGVEQYF	TGCAGTGCTAGGTGGGGCGTCGAGCAGTACTTC
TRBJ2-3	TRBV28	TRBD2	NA	CASSLALAGSSSTDTQYF	TGTGCCAGCAGTTTAGCCCTAGCGGGGAGTTCTAGCACAGATACGCAGTATTTT
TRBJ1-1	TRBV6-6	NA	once	CASTITGTEAFF	TGTGCCAGCACAATTACAGGGACTGAAGCTTTCTTT
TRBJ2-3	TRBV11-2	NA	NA	CASSHYGGSVADTQYF	TGTGCCAGCAGCCACTATGGGGGGAGTGTGGCGGATACGCAGTATTTT
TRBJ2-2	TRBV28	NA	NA	CASSPRASGELFF	TGTGCCAGCAGTCCCAGGGCCAGCGGGGAGCTGTTTTTT
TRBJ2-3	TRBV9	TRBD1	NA	CASSPRTGENTDTQYF	TGTGCCAGCAGCCCCAGGACAGGGGAAAACACAGATACGCAGTATTTT
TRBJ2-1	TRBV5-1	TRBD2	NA	CASSLMSGGELFF	TGCGCCAGCAGCCTCATGAGCGGGGGCGAGCTGTTCTTC
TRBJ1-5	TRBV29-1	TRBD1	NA	CSVAGQGAGQPQHF	TGCAGCGTGGCCGGACAGGGGGCAGGTCAGCCCCAGCATTTT
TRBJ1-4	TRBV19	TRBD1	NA	CASSYRGNNEKLFF	TGTGCCAGTAGTTACAGGGGGAATAATGAAAAACTGTTTTTT
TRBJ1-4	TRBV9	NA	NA	CASSVSKEGDGTTNEKLFF	TGTGCCAGCAGCGTATCAAAAGAGGGGGATGGGACAACTAATGAAAAACTGTTTTTT
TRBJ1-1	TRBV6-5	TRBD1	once	CASRPQGMVTEAFF	TGTGCCAGCAGACCACAGGGGATGGTGACTGAAGCTTTCTTT
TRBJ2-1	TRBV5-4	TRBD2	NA	CASMERGGPNEQFF	TGTGCCAGCATGGAGCGGGGGGGCCCAAATGAGCAGTTCTTC
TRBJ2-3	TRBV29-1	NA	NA	CSVEVGGRKGTDTQYF	TGCAGCGTTGAGGTGGGAGGCAGGAAGGGCACAGATACGCAGTATTTT
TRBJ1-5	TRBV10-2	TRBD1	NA	CASSGVETGKPQHF	TGCGCCAGCAGTGGAGTGGAGACAGGGAAGCCCCAGCATTTT
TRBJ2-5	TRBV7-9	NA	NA	CASSLYGTGNQETQYF	TGTGCCAGCAGCTTATACGGAACGGGAAACCAAGAGACCCAGTACTTC
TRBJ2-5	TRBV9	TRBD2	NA	CASSVDSFERGTQYF	TGTGCCAGCAGCGTAGATAGCTTTGAGCGGGGGACCCAGTACTTC
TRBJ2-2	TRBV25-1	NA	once	CASNGNTGELFF	TGTGCCAGCAACGGGAACACCGGGGAGCTGTTTTTT